The subject of this entry is one TCR beta chain. The sample comes from a study of T cell changes during pregnancy in multiple sclerosis. CDR3 length: 17 residues. The germline V gene has CDR1 LGHNA and CDR2 YNFKEQ. Losses at the gene ends were 2 bases for V and 6 bases for J; bases not matched to a gene: 8. The protocol was immunoSEQ multiplex PCR, while the TCRdb copy is restricted to in-frame clones and leaves out a portion. The sample consists of tens of thousands of clones, roughly 92% of them appearing once. The chain has TRBV4-2 and TRBJ2-1, with 12 nucleotides matching TRBD2. This material consisted of peripheral blood, taken in the first trimester of pregnancy. The TCR originated in a female donor with multiple sclerosis, enrolled in a pregnancy study. The CDR3 reads CASSQPSSGGAFNEQFF. The CDR3, as DNA: TGTGCCAGCAGCCAACCCTCTAGCGGGGGGGCCTTCAATGAGCAGTTCTTC.